This paragraph covers one TCR beta chain sequence. Its target is unknown. The sample originates from a study of T cell repertoires in cytomegalovirus infection. Study-wide results and caveats: There were HLA-C-restricted CMV-specific TCR beta clonotypes dominating the ex vivo response.

V lost 5 bases and J lost 0, with 9 bases in between. The CDR3 sequence is 15 residues long. Germline lookup yields CDR1 KGHDR and CDR2 SFDVKD. TCRdb called the reads again in MiXCR, with one record for every CDR3 protein. The table shows 600,000 to 800,000 distinct CDR3 sequences, with 24% occurring only once. This chain joins TRBV24-1 and TRBJ2-2, with D hard to call. Specimen: CD8+ T cells from PBMCs. This clonotype was obtained from a human donor in good health (CMV status not recorded). Some clones in this sample may be carry-over from other donors' samples. The CDR3 loop is CATSASGSNTGELFF. The CDR3 nucleotides are TGTGCCACCAGTGCGTCAGGTTCGAACACCGGGGAGCTGTTTTTT.